Each of the 28 T cell receptor beta chains below was sequenced from the same sample in a study of cytomegalovirus exposure and HLA in healthy donors. The PCR was carried out with 60 Vbeta primers and 13 Jbeta primers. The table came from immunoSEQ multiplex PCR; TCRdb's copy has only in-frame clones and leaves some out. The sample consists of some 160,000 clones, 84% of them appearing once. Sequencing was performed on PBMCs. Receptors were obtained from a man aged 18 to 30 in good health and CMV-seronegative.

The chain employs TRBV6-1 and TRBJ1-6; no firm D call. Germline values: CDR1 MNHNS, CDR2 SASEGT. Deletions cut 2 bases from V and 4 bases from J, with 6 bases between. The CDR3 is 14 amino acids. The CDR3 nucleotides read TGTGCCAGCAGTGAATCAGGTTATAATTCACCCCTCCACTTT. It specifies CASSESGYNSPLHF.

About this clone itself: Distinct nucleotide sequences in the sample also encode this CDR3. The chain recombines TRBV27 with TRBJ1-5; TRBD1 agrees at 7 bases. In germline, CDR1 is MNHEY, CDR2 SMNVEV (reference sequence). This CDR3 has 14 residues. V lost 6 bases and J lost 1; bases outside the gene matches: 3. CDR3 in amino acids: CASSLTGSNQPQHF. The CDR3 bases are TGTGCCAGCAGCTTGACAGGGAGCAATCAGCCCCAGCATTTT.

The genes are TRBV9 and TRBJ2-1, with TRBD2 as a possible D gene (6 bases). The CDR3 extends over 15 amino acids. V was pared by 0 bases and J by 7 bases, with 14 bases between. Germline values: CDR1 SGDLS, CDR2 YYNGEE. Written as DNA, the CDR3 is TGTGCCAGCAGCGTAGGGGGCGGGGCCGGGAATGAGCAGTTCTTC. Translated, it gives CASSVGGGAGNEQFF.

The chain joins TRBV6-5 to TRBJ2-1, with TRBD2 identical over 8 bases. The length of the CDR3 is 14 residues. CDR1 and CDR2 from the germline V gene are MNHEY and SVGAGI. The J segment lost 7 bases and the V segment lost 5 bases, leaving 7 bases of the junction unmatched. The CDR3 DNA is TGTGCCAGCAGTCCCAGCGGGGGATTGAATGAGCAGTTCTTC. Translated, it gives CASSPSGGLNEQFF.

The chain uses TRBV7-3 and TRBJ2-7, with no clear D. V lost 1 base and J 0 bases, leaving 13 bases between the germline ends. Germline CDR1 and CDR2: SGHTA and FQGTGA. The CDR3 sequence is 16 residues long. The CDR3 bases are TGTGCCAGCAGCTTAAGTGGAACAGAGATCTCCTACGAGCAGTACTTC. Its translation: CASSLSGTEISYEQYF.

The V gene is TRBV29-1, the J gene TRBJ2-3, with 7 positions matching TRBD1. Germline V gene data show CDR1 as SQVTM and CDR2 as ANQGSEA. The CDR3 has 15 residues. The J segment lost 2 bases and the V segment lost 3 bases, leaving 8 bases of the junction unmatched. In DNA form, the CDR3 reads TGCAGCGTTGACGCCCCGGGACAGCCCACAGATACGCAGTATTTT. Residues: CSVDAPGQPTDTQYF.

This rearrangement joins TRBV7-9 to TRBJ1-4; D is perhaps TRBD1 (6 bases). The CDR3 contains 15 residues. V shed 4 bases and J shed 8 bases, with 17 bases lying between them. Germline V lookup: CDR1 SEHNR, CDR2 FQNEAQ (reference sequence). The CDR3 sequence: CASSSGRTVGEKLFF. CDR3 DNA sequence: TGTGCCAGCAGCTCCGGCCGGACAGTAGGGGAAAAACTGTTTTTT. Full variable domain (remainder filled in from reference TRBV7-9 and TRBJ1-4): DTGVSQNPRHKITKRGQNVTFRCDPISEHNRLYWYRQTLGQGPEFLTYFQNEAQLEKSRLLSDRFSAERPKGSFSTLEIQRTEQGDSAMYLCASSSGRTVGEKLFFGSGTQLSVL.

V and J are TRBV10-2 and TRBJ1-5; D ambiguous. Germline CDR1 is WSHSY and CDR2 is SAAADI. This CDR3 contains 10 residues. With 9 bases removed from V and 3 bases from J, the gap between germline ends came to 3 bases. In DNA form, the CDR3 reads TGCGCCAGACACAATCAGCCCCAGCATTTT. This codes for CARHNQPQHF.

This chain uses TRBV27 with TRBJ1-2, with 7 bases that match TRBD1. The CDR3 loop spans 16 amino acids. Germline V CDR1 and CDR2: MNHEY, SMNVEV (reference sequence). The J segment lost 4 bases and the V segment lost 3 bases, leaving 11 bases of the junction unmatched. CDR3 loop: CASSFTQGHILYGYTF. In DNA, the CDR3 is TGTGCCAGCAGTTTCACACAGGGGCACATCCTCTATGGCTACACCTTC.

The rearrangement uses TRBV5-6 and TRBJ1-4; D gene uncertain. CDR1 SGHDT and CDR2 YYEEEE come from the germline V gene. Trimming took 0 bases from V and 2 from J, leaving 8 bases between them. This CDR3 spans 15 amino acids. CDR3 region: CASSLAGSTNEKLFF. CDR3 bases: TGTGCCAGCAGCTTGGCCGGTTCGACTAATGAAAAACTGTTTTTT. Variable domain in full (rest from reference TRBV5-6 and TRBJ1-4): DAGVTQSPTHLIKTRGQQVTLRCSPKSGHDTVSWYQQALGQGPQFIFQYYEEEERQRGNFPDRFSGHQFPNYSSELNVNALLLGDSALYLCASSLAGSTNEKLFFGSGTQLSVL.

CDR3 region: CASSLGHSYGYTF. The CDR3 DNA reads as TGTGCCAGCAGCTTAGGGCACAGCTATGGCTACACCTTC. The chain combines TRBV11-2 with TRBJ1-2; D uncertain. Between the trimmed V and J ends, which lost 1 base and 4 bases, there was a span of 7 bases. The germline V gene encodes CDR1 SGHAT and CDR2 FQNNGV. This CDR3 comprises 13 residues.

This rearrangement joins TRBV6-5 to TRBJ2-5; D remains unclear. Germline CDR1 and CDR2: MNHEY and SVGAGI. The CDR3 covers 16 residues. The V and J ends lost 4 bases and 2 bases respectively, with 17 bases between them. CDR3 sequence reads: CASSSYNEAAQETQYF. DNA for the CDR3: TGTGCCAGCAGTTCCTACAACGAGGCCGCACAAGAGACCCAGTACTTC.

The V and J genes are TRBV30 and TRBJ1-1; D is perhaps TRBD1 (6 bases). Trimming shortened V by 4 bases and J by 11 bases, and 20 bases separated the two germline ends. CDR3 length: 13 amino acids. Per germline, CDR1 GTSNPN and CDR2 SVGIG (reference sequence). The CDR3 sequence is CAWTFVRGGEAFF. CDR3 DNA: TGTGCCTGGACCTTCGTGAGGGGGGGTGAGGCTTTCTTT.

The chain links TRBV5-1 to TRBJ2-2; 9 positions match TRBD2. The CDR3 runs to 16 residues. The V gene's germline CDR1 is SGHRS and CDR2 YFSETQ. The V and J ends lost 4 bases and 4 bases, in that order; junction bases with no gene match: 8. Written as DNA, the CDR3 is TGCGCCAGCAGCCCTCTCGCGGGAGGGCCCACCGGGGAGCTGTTTTTT. The encoded protein is CASSPLAGGPTGELFF.

The CDR3 protein is CASSPGGGYNEQFF. The CDR3 DNA follows: TGTGCCAGTAGTCCGGGGGGCGGGTACAATGAGCAGTTCTTC. The gene calls are TRBV19 and TRBJ2-1; possibly TRBD2 for D (7 bases). The CDR3 is 14 amino acids. V lost 5 bases to trimming and J lost 4 bases, with 12 bases between them. Germline V gene sequence: CDR1 LNHDA, CDR2 SQIVND (reference sequence).

This chain joins TRBV29-1 and TRBJ1-4, with 9 bases identical to TRBD1. The CDR3 consists of 12 residues. Germline CDR1 reads SQVTM; CDR2 reads ANQGSEA. CDR3: CSAGQGYEKLFF. DNA for the CDR3: TGCAGTGCGGGACAGGGCTATGAAAAACTGTTTTTT.

The chain has TRBV4-1 and TRBJ2-7, with 7 bases aligning to TRBD2. V lost 1 base, J lost 6 bases, and 15 bases stayed unmatched. Germline CDR1 reads MGHRA; CDR2 reads YSYEKL. CDR3 size: 17 residues. The CDR3: CASSQGGTGGFVREQYF. The CDR3 DNA follows: TGCGCCAGCAGCCAAGGGGGAACGGGAGGTTTCGTCCGCGAGCAGTACTTC.

Points on this clone: Other DNA sequences in this specimen translate into the identical CDR3. The gene calls are TRBV5-1 and TRBJ1-1; D perhaps matches TRBD1 (5 bases). Germline V gene data show CDR1 as SGHRS and CDR2 as YFSETQ. Trimming left V 0 bases short and J 14 bases short, with 23 bases between. There are 15 residues in the CDR3. DNA of the CDR3: TGCGCCAGCAGCTTGGAGTCAGGGCGGGGCCGTGGGGCCTTCTTT. Translating gives CASSLESGRGRGAFF.

The rearrangement uses TRBV7-2 and TRBJ2-1; D not certain. V lost 1 base and J 9 bases, leaving 13 bases between the germline ends. The V gene's germline CDR1 is SGHTA and CDR2 FQGNSA. The CDR3 is made up of 14 amino acids. The CDR3 region is CASSLGVLSGEQFF. The CDR3 region has the DNA TGTGCCAGCAGCTTAGGGGTGTTATCGGGTGAGCAGTTCTTC.

CDR3 in amino acids: CASRFLGGQRGGYTF. The CDR3 nucleotides are TGTGCCAGCAGATTTTTGGGGGGTCAGAGGGGAGGCTACACCTTC. V gene TRBV5-6 combines with J gene TRBJ1-2; D may be TRBD1 (5 bases). The CDR3 totals 15 residues. Trimming removed 5 bases at V and 8 bases at J, with 22 bases between. Germline CDR1 SGHDT, CDR2 YYEEEE.

The J gene is TRBJ2-7, the V gene TRBV19; 8 bases map to TRBD1. The V and J ends lost 9 bases and 2 bases, in that order; junction bases with no gene match: 12. Per the germline V gene, CDR1 is LNHDA and CDR2 is SQIVND (reference sequence). The CDR3 contains 15 residues. The CDR3 sequence is CASSSTGVVAYEQYF. The CDR3 nucleotides read TGTGCCAGCTCTTCGACAGGGGTCGTAGCCTACGAGCAGTACTTC.

The chain is built from TRBV5-6 and TRBJ2-3; D not certain. Deletions cut 2 bases from V and 6 bases from J, with 10 bases between. Germline-derived CDR1 and CDR2 are SGHDT and YYEEEE. The CDR3 spans 13 residues. The CDR3: CASSFGDGDTQYF. CDR3 DNA sequence: TGTGCCAGCAGCTTTGGAGACGGGGATACGCAGTATTTT.

This clone was found once. The chain combines TRBV4-1 with TRBJ1-5, with a possible D match to TRBD1 (6 bases). The CDR3 length is 15 residues. V lost 8 bases and J lost 4, with 18 bases in between. Germline assignment: CDR1 MGHRA and CDR2 YSYEKL. The CDR3, as DNA: TGCGCCAGCCGGGTATGGGCAGGGGATAATCAGCCCCAGCATTTT. Residues: CASRVWAGDNQPQHF.

The J gene is TRBJ2-3, the V gene TRBV6-5; 7 bases map to TRBD1. V lost 7 bases, J lost 2 bases, and 6 bases stayed unmatched. The CDR3 sequence is 14 residues long. Germline CDR1 and CDR2: MNHEY and SVGAGI. The CDR3 DNA sequence: TGTGCCAGCAAAAGGGGACAGTACACAGATACGCAGTATTTT. Its translation is CASKRGQYTDTQYF.

A single count supports this clone. The chain couples TRBV7-9 to TRBJ2-7; weak D call: TRBD1 (6 bases). The CDR3 is 14 amino acids. Germline CDR1 and CDR2: SEHNR and FQNEAQ (reference sequence). The germline V and J ends were trimmed by 5 bases and 2 bases, with 13 bases remaining between them. In DNA form, the CDR3 reads TGTGCCAGCAGCGCAAACAGGGAAGCCTACGAGCAGTACTTC. Encoded protein: CASSANREAYEQYF.

The chain joins TRBV7-9 to TRBJ1-5; 8 nucleotides align to TRBD1. The CDR3 sequence is 17 residues long. Germline assignment: CDR1 SEHNR and CDR2 FQNEAQ (reference sequence). Losses at the gene ends were 4 bases for V and 0 bases for J; bases not matched to a gene: 8. The CDR3: CASSSGTGLYSNQPQHF. The CDR3 nucleotides are TGTGCCAGCAGCTCCGGGACAGGACTTTATAGCAATCAGCCCCAGCATTTT.

The V call is TRBV5-5, the J call TRBJ2-3; D possibly corresponds to TRBD1 (5 bases). The CDR3 contains 17 residues. Trimming stripped 4 bases from V and 6 bases from J, with 24 bases between. Germline V gene lookup returns CDR1 SGHKS and CDR2 YYEKEE (reference sequence). For the CDR3, the DNA is TGTGCCAGCAGCCCCCGAACAGACAGCCAGATAGTGGATACGCAGTATTTT. Translating gives CASSPRTDSQIVDTQYF.

CDR3 residues: CASSLGAGYNEQFF. The CDR3 coding sequence is TGTGCCAGCAGTTTAGGGGCAGGGTACAATGAGCAGTTCTTC. This chain uses TRBV27 with TRBJ2-1, with a possible D match to TRBD1 (5 bases). The CDR3 contains 14 residues. CDR1 is MNHEY and CDR2 is SMNVEV in the germline V gene (reference sequence). Between the trimmed V and J ends, which lost 2 bases and 4 bases, there was a span of 9 bases.